These 15 T cell receptor beta chains share one sample of origin, sequenced in a study of human T cells and chemical hapten exposure. Sample time point: pre-sensitization, week 0. Stated treatment: therapeutic diphenylcyclopropenone sensitization with weekly scalp DPC. TCRdb re-called the RACE reads with MiXCR, one entry per CDR3 protein. The profile shows some 300,000 distinct CDR3 sequences, roughly 6% of them singletons. Specimen: whole blood, collected in connection with sensitization to the hapten diphenylcyclopropenone (DPC). These receptors were taken from a woman between 18 and 29 years old with alopecia areata. Some clones in this sample may be carry-over from other donors' samples.

This clonotype showed up many times. J is TRBJ2-2 and V is TRBV7-2; D gene uncertain. Trimming shortened V by 2 bases and J by 4 bases, and 11 bases separated the two germline ends. This CDR3 comprises 15 residues. Germline loops: CDR1 SGHTA, CDR2 FQGNSA. The CDR3 DNA reads as TGTGCCAGCAGCTTAAACACTTTAATCACCGGGGAGCTGTTTTTT. It yields the protein CASSLNTLITGELFF.

The rearrangement uses TRBV7-6 and TRBJ2-1; 7 bases are a match to TRBD1. The CDR3 sequence is 16 residues long. V gave up 3 bases and J gave up 1 base; unmatched junction bases: 6. From germline, CDR1 is SGHVS and CDR2 FNYEAQ. This CDR3 is CASSLVGTDSYNEQFF. Here the CDR3 DNA reads TGTGCCAGCAGCTTGGTGGGGACAGATTCCTACAATGAGCAGTTCTTC.

This clonotype has a count of ten or more. This sequence joins TRBV28 and TRBJ2-7, with 10 positions matching TRBD1. The CDR3 is made up of 18 amino acids. With V trimmed by 5 bases and J by 0 bases, 13 bases remained unmatched. Germline V gene data show CDR1 as MDHEN and CDR2 as SYDVKM. The CDR3 loop reads CASSATRDRGLSSYEQYF. For the CDR3, the DNA is TGTGCCAGCAGTGCCACGAGGGACAGGGGCTTAAGCTCCTACGAGCAGTACTTC.

The V call is TRBV5-1, the J call TRBJ1-1; the D gene is possibly TRBD1 (5 bases). Germline V lookup: CDR1 SGHRS, CDR2 YFSETQ. The CDR3 totals 14 residues. V lost 5 bases, J lost 3 bases, and 14 bases lay in between. The CDR3 reads CASRRGPEDTEAFF. The CDR3 coding sequence is TGCGCCAGCAGAAGGGGCCCCGAGGACACTGAAGCTTTCTTT.

The chain links TRBV27 to TRBJ2-6; D perhaps matches TRBD2 (6 bases). V gave up 7 bases and J gave up 2 bases, with 21 bases separating them. The CDR3 has 18 amino acids. Germline assignment: CDR1 MNHEY and CDR2 SMNVEV (reference sequence). The CDR3 region has the DNA TGTGCCAGCACCCTGGTGCCCCCGTCGGGGGCTGGGGCCAACGTCCTGACTTTC. This gives the protein CASTLVPPSGAGANVLTF.

The rearrangement joins TRBV21-1 to TRBJ1-2; the D call of TRBD1 is as the table states it, not checked on the DNA. TRBV21-1 is described as a pseudogene. The CDR3 sequence is 13 residues long. The CDR3: CASRRQGVYGYTF. The CDR3 DNA reads as TGTGCCAGCAGGAGACAGGGGGTCTATGGCTACACCTTC.

There are many counts of this clonotype. This chain connects TRBV6-5 to TRBJ2-7, with 7 nucleotides matching TRBD1. The CDR3 loop spans 15 amino acids. Germline V gene sequence: CDR1 MNHEY, CDR2 SVGAGI. J lost 1 base, V lost 3 bases, and 6 bases had no gene match. The CDR3 here is CASSYLWGQSYEQYF. The CDR3 bases are TGTGCCAGCAGTTATTTATGGGGACAGTCCTACGAGCAGTACTTC.

This clonotype was counted many times. This chain links TRBV6-5 with TRBJ2-3; maybe TRBD2 (7 bases). The V gene's germline CDR1 is MNHEY and CDR2 SVGAGI. This CDR3 contains 15 residues. The V end lost 5 bases, the J end lost 1 base, and 13 bases lay between the germline ends. The CDR3 loop is CASSPTGGRTDTQYF. The DNA for the CDR3 is TGTGCCAGCAGTCCAACGGGGGGCCGCACAGATACGCAGTATTTT.

V is TRBV12-3 or TRBV12-4 and J is TRBJ2-3, with 7 bases aligning to TRBD2. The V and J ends lost 2 bases and 2 bases, in that order; junction bases with no gene match: 4. The CDR3 contains 15 residues. CDR3 bases: TGTGCCAGCAGTTTAAACGCGGGGGTCACAGATACGCAGTATTTT. This sequence encodes CASSLNAGVTDTQYF.

This clonotype has just a few counts. The rearrangement links TRBV6-5 to TRBJ2-1; D not certain. The CDR3 runs 11 residues. The V gene lost 8 bases and the J gene lost 15 bases, with 17 bases spanning the gap. Per the germline V gene, CDR1 is MNHEY and CDR2 is SVGAGI. CDR3 DNA sequence: TGTGCCAGCGGCGAGTCCTCGCCTCCGTTCTTC. Protein sequence: CASGESSPPFF.

This clonotype was counted ten times or more. The V gene is TRBV29-1, the J gene TRBJ1-1; unclear D gene. Germline CDR1 reads SQVTM; CDR2 reads ANQGSEA. The CDR3 is 12 residues long. V lost 8 bases to trimming and J lost 3 bases, with 13 bases between them. The CDR3 here is CSSTSGDTEAFF. CDR3 DNA sequence: TGCAGCTCCACGTCCGGGGACACTGAAGCTTTCTTT.

This clonotype was counted a few times. The chain combines TRBV11-2 with TRBJ1-1; a possible D gene is TRBD1 (5 bases). The CDR3 loop spans 15 amino acids. V lost 5 bases and J lost 7, with 20 bases in between. Per the germline V gene, CDR1 is SGHAT and CDR2 is FQNNGV. The CDR3 sequence: CASSDWRQRGVEAFF. For the CDR3, the DNA is TGTGCCAGCAGCGACTGGAGACAGCGGGGAGTTGAAGCTTTCTTT.

The chain joins TRBV12-3 or TRBV12-4 to TRBJ1-3; no clear D. The CDR3 is made up of 14 amino acids. Between the trimmed V and J ends, which lost 3 bases and 1 base, there was a span of 7 bases. CDR3 sequence reads: CASSFEESGNTIYF. The CDR3 DNA is TGTGCCAGCAGTTTTGAGGAATCTGGAAACACCATATATTTT.

This clonotype came up a few times. The genes are TRBV18 and TRBJ2-3; tentative D call: TRBD1 (7 bases). The CDR3 has 16 amino acids. V lost 6 bases and J lost 4, with 20 bases in between. From germline, CDR1 is KGHSH and CDR2 LQKENI. The CDR3 sequence is CASSDPVGGGADTQYF. The CDR3 coding sequence is TGTGCCAGCTCCGACCCGGTCGGAGGGGGCGCAGATACGCAGTATTTT.

In this sample, this clonotype turned up many times. The rearrangement uses TRBV6-1 and TRBJ1-1, with a weak D call TRBD1 (5 bases). CDR1 and CDR2 from the germline V gene are MNHNS and SASEGT. V was pared by 4 bases and J by 1 base, with 10 bases between. CDR3 length equals 14 residues. The CDR3 region is CASSVTGANTEAFF. The DNA of the CDR3 is TGTGCCAGCAGTGTTACAGGAGCGAACACTGAAGCTTTCTTT.